This T cell receptor (beta chain) was captured in a study of blood T cell repertoires in COVID-19. Here immunoSEQ multiplex PCR was the method, and the copy in TCRdb shows in-frame clones only, minus some. This sample carries fewer than 70,000 clones, around 87% of them seen once, and the ten largest clones take about 17%. The CDR3 extends over 13 amino acids. Trimming removed 8 bases from V and 8 bases from J, with 15 bases in between. Germline assignment: CDR1 MDHEN and CDR2 SYDVKM. Sequencing used peripheral blood. The rearrangement joins TRBV28 to TRBJ1-4; D unresolved. This TCR derives from a man aged 40-49 years with COVID-19, enrolled during active disease. CDR3 in DNA: TGTGCCAGCGAGGGCCCCAGTAACGAAAAACTGTTTTTT. It specifies CASEGPSNEKLFF.